This T cell receptor (beta chain) was retrieved from a study of T cell repertoires in cytomegalovirus infection. Each CDR3 protein is one row after TCRdb ran MiXCR on the reads. The sample lists 740,000 or so distinct CDR3 sequences; roughly a third were seen once. Germline values: CDR1 SGHTA, CDR2 FQGNSA. V shed 1 base, J shed 5 bases, and the junction held 2 bases outside the gene matches. This CDR3 contains 14 residues. The chain recombines TRBV7-2 with TRBJ2-1; 7 bases fit TRBD2. Sequenced input: PBMCs. The clonotype was recovered from a human donor in good health (CMV status not recorded). Some clones in this sample may be carry-over from other donors' samples. CDR3 nucleotides: TGTGCCAGCAGCTTAGGAGGGACTAACAATGAGCAGTTCTTC. This translates into CASSLGGTNNEQFF.